This T cell receptor (beta chain) was sequenced in a study of circulating tumor DNA in untreated peripheral T-cell lymphoma (dated by TCRdb to about 2021). What the study reported, not specific to this receptor: Tumor-specific clonotypes turned up in about 78% of patients, identified from about 84% of baseline tissues and from 67% of baseline serum samples.

As regards this clone: There is no known antigen for this receptor. No much larger clonotype is one base removed from it; base qualities were not supplied.

Preparation of the library involved the immunoSEQ multiplex PCR assay. TCRdb took over this immuneACCESS table, retaining in-frame rearrangements with V and J assigned. Such tables are incomplete; in checked studies, under half of the missing clones stem from an unresolved V gene, and the remainder is unexplained. For this sample the table gives approximately 8,900 clones, of which 80% to 85% were detected only once. The top ten clones comprise just over 2% of the sample. The CDR3 starts with the cysteine, ends with the phenylalanine, and has 12 residues. The CDR3 DNA has 36 bases and is translated from base 1. CDR1 and CDR2, per the germline V gene (reference sequence), are GTSNPN and SVGIG. V sheds 4 bases and J sheds 2 bases, leaving 8 bases between their ends. To find tumor-specific TCR clonotypes, researchers sequenced baseline tumor tissue that had been collected prior to treatment. To monitor patients with peripheral T-cell lymphoma who were getting frontline treatment on a trial, the study applied next-generation sequencing to T-cell receptor sequences.

Sequencing used tumor tissue. The receptor comes from a human donor with peripheral T-cell lymphoma. The chain joins TRBV30 to TRBJ1-1; the D gene is perhaps TRBD1, on 5 matching bases. The CDR3 has the sequence CAWIDRNTEAFF. The DNA sequence is TGTGCCTGGATTGACAGAAACACTGAAGCTTTCTTT.